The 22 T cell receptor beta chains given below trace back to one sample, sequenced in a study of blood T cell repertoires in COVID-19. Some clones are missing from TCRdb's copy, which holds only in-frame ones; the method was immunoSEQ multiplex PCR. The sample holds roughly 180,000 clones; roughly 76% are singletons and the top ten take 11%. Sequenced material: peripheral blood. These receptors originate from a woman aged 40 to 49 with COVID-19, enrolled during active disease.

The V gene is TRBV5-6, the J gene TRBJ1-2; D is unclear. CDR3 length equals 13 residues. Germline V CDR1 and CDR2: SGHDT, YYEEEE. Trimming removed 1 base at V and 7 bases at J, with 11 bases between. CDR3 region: CASSLRFEVGYTF. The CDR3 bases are TGTGCCAGCAGCTTGCGTTTTGAGGTTGGCTACACCTTC.

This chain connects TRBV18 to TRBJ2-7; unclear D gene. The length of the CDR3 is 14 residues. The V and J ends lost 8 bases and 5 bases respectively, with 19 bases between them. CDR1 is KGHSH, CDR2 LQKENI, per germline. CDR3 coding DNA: TGTGCCAGCCCCACGAATCCTACCACCAACGAGCAGTACTTC. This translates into CASPTNPTTNEQYF.

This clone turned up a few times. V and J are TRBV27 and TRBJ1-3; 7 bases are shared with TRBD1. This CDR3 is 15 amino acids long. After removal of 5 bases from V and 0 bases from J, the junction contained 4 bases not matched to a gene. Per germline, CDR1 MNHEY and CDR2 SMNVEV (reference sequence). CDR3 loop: CASSRQGLSGNTIYF. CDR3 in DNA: TGTGCCAGCAGTCGACAGGGACTCTCTGGAAACACCATATATTTT.

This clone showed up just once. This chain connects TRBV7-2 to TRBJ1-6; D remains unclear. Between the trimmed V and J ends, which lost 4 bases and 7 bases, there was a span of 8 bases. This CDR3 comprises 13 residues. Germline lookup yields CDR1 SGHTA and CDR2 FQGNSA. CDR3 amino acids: CASSSFMNSPLHF. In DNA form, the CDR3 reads TGTGCCAGCAGCTCTTTTATGAATTCACCCCTCCACTTT. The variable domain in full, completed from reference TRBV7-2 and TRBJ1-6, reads GAGVSQSPSNKVTEKGKDVELRCDPISGHTALYWYRQSLGQGLEFLIYFQGNSAPDKSGLPSDRFSAERTGGSVSTLTIQRTQQEDSAVYLCASSSFMNSPLHFGNGTRLTVT.

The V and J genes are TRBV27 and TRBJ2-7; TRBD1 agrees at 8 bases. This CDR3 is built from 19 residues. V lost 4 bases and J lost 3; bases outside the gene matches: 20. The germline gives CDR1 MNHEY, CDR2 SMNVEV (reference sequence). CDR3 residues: CASSSPRKWRQGSFYEQYF. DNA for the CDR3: TGTGCCAGCAGTTCGCCTCGAAAATGGAGACAGGGGAGTTTCTACGAGCAGTACTTC.

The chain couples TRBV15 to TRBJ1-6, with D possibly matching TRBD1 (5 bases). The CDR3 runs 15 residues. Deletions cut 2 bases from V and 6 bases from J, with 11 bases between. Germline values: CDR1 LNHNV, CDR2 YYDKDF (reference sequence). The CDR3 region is CATSRQGDGNSPLHF. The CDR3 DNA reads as TGTGCCACCAGCAGACAGGGTGATGGTAATTCACCCCTCCACTTT. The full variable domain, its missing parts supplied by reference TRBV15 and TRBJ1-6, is DAMVIQNPRYQVTQFGKPVTLSCSQTLNHNVMYWYQQKSSQAPKLLFHYYDKDFNNEADTPDNFQSRRPNTSFCFLDIRSPGLGDTAMYLCATSRQGDGNSPLHFGNGTRLTVT.

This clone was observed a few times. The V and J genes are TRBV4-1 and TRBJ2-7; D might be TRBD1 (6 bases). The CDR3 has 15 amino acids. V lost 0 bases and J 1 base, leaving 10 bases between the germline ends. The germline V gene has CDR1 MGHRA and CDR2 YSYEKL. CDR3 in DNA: TGCGCCAGCAGCCAAGAGTACAGGGAATCCTACGAGCAGTACTTC. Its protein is CASSQEYRESYEQYF.

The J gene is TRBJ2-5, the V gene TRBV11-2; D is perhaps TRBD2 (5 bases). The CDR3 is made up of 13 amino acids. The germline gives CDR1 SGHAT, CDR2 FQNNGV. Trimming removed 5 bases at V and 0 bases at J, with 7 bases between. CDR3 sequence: CASSPGYQETQYF. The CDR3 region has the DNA TGTGCCAGCAGCCCGGGATACCAAGAGACCCAGTACTTC. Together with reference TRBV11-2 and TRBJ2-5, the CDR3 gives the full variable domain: EAGVAQSPRYKIIEKRQSVAFWCNPISGHATLYWYQQILGQGPKLLIQFQNNGVVDDSQLPKDRFSAERLKGVDSTLKIQPAKLEDSAVYLCASSPGYQETQYFGPGTRLLVL.

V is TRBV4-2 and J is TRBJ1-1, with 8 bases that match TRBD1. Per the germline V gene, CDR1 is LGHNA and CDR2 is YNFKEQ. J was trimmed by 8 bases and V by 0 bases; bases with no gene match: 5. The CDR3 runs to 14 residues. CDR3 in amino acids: CASSQDLDREEAFF. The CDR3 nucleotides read TGTGCCAGCAGCCAAGATTTGGACAGGGAGGAAGCTTTCTTT.

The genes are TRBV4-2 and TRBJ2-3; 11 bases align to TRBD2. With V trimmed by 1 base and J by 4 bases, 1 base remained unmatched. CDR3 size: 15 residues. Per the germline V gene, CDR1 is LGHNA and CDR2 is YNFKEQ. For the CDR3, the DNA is TGTGCCAGCAGCCAAGTAGCGGGAGGGGCAGATACGCAGTATTTT. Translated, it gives CASSQVAGGADTQYF.

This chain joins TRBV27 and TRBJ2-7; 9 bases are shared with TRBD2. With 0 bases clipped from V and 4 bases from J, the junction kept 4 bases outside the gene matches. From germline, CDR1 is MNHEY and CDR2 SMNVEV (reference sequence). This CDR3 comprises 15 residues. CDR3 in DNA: TGTGCCAGCAGTTTATCTGCGGGAGGGCCGTACGAGCAGTACTTC. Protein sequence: CASSLSAGGPYEQYF.

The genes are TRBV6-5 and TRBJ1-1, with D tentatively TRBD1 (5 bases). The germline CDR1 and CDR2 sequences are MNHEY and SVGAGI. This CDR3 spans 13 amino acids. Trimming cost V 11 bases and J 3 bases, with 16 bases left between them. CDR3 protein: CAESPQGYTEAFF. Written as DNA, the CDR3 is TGTGCCGAAAGCCCCCAGGGCTACACTGAAGCTTTCTTT.

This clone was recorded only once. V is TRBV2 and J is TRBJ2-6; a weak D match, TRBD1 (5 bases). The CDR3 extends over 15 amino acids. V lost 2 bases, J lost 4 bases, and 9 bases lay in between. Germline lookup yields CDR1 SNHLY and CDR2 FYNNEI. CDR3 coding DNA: TGTGCCAGCAGTGAATTTGGGGCCGGGGCCAACGTCCTGACTTTC. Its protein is CASSEFGAGANVLTF.

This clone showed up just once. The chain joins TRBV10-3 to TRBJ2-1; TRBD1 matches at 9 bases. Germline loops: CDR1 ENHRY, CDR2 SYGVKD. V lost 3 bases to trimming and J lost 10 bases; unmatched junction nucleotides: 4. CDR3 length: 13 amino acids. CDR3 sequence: CAISERTGEEQFF. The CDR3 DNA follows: TGTGCCATCAGTGAAAGGACAGGGGAAGAGCAGTTCTTC.

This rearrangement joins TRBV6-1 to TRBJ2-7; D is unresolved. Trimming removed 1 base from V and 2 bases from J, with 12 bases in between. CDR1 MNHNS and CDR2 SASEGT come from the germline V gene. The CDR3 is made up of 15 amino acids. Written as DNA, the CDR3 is TGTGCCAGCAGTGAAGGTCCCACAGCCACCTACGAGCAGTACGTC. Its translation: CASSEGPTATYEQYV.

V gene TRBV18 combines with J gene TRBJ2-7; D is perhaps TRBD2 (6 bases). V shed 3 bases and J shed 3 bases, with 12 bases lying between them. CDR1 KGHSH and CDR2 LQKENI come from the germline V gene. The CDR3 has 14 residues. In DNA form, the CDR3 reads TGTGCCAGCTCACCTGCGGGCGGGGACTACGAGCAGTACTTC. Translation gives CASSPAGGDYEQYF.

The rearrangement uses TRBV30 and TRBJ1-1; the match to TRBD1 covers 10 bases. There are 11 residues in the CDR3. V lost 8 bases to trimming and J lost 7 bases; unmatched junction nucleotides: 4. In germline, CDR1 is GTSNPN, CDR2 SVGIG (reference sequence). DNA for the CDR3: TGTGCCCAGGACAGGGGGGGTGAAGCTTTCTTT. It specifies CAQDRGGEAFF.

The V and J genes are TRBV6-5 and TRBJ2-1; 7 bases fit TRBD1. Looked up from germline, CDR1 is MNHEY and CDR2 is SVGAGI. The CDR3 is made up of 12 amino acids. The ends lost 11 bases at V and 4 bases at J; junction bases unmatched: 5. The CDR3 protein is CAVQGDYNEQFF. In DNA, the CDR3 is TGTGCCGTGCAGGGGGATTACAATGAGCAGTTCTTC.

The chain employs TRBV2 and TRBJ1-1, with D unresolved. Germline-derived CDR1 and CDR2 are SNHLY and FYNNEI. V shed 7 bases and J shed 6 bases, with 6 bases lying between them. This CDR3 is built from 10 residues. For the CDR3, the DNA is TGTGCCAGCAAGTCGGCTGAAGCTTTCTTT. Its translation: CASKSAEAFF.

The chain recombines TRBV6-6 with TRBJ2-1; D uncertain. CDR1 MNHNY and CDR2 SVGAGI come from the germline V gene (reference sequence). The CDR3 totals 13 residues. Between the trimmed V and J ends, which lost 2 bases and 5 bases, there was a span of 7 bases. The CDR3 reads CASSYARNNEQFF. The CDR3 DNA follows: TGTGCCAGCAGTTACGCCAGGAACAATGAGCAGTTCTTC.

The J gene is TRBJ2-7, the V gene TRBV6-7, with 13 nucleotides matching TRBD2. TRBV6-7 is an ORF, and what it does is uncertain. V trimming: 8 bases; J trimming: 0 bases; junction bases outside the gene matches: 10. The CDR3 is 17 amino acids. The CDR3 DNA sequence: TGTGCCAGCCGACTAGCGGGAGGTTTCTTAAGCTCCTACGAGCAGTACTTC. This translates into CASRLAGGFLSSYEQYF.

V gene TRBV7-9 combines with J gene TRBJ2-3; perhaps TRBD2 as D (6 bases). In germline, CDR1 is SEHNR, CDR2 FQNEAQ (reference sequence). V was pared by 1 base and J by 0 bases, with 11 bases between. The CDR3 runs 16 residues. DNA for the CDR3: TGTGCCAGCAGCTTAGAACTAGCCCTAAGCACAGATACGCAGTATTTT. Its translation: CASSLELALSTDTQYF.